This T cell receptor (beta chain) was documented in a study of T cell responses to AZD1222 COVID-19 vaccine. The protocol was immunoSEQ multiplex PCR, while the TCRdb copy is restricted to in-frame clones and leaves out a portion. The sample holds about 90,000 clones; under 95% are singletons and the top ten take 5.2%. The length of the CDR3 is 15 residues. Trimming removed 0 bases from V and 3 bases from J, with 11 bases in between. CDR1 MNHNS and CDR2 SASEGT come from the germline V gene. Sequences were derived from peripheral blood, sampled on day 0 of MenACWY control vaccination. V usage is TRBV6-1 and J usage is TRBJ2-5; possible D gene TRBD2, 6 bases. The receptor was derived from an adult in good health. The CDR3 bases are TGTGCCAGCAGTGAAGCCCCTAGCGTCGAAGAGACCCAGTACTTC. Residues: CASSEAPSVEETQYF.